The 6 T cell receptor beta chains reported below all come from one sample, sequenced in a study of CD8+CD57+ T cells in acquired aplastic anemia. Before being chosen for sequencing, patients had shown CD8+CD57+ cell expansion by flow cytometry. The study profiled TCR beta VDJ and CDR3 using genomic DNA as template. TCRdb re-called the reads with MiXCR, one entry per CDR3 protein. The table includes some 170,000 distinct CDR3 sequences, over 70% detected once. What was sequenced was sorted CD4+, CD8+, or CD8+CD57+ T cells (not recorded which) from PBMCs. These receptor sequences come from a human donor with aplastic anemia.

This clonotype is a singleton in its sample. This chain connects TRBV20-1 to TRBJ1-1, with TRBD1 matching 7 bases. The CDR3 has 13 amino acids. The trim removed 0 bases at V and 7 bases at J, leaving 5 bases unmatched. CDR1 is DFQATT and CDR2 is SNEGSKA in the germline V gene (reference sequence). The CDR3 bases are TGCAGTGCTAGAGAGGGACAGCGAATTGAAGCTTTCTTT. Protein sequence: CSAREGQRIEAFF.

The rearrangement links TRBV7-6 to TRBJ2-1, with TRBD2 identical over 10 bases. V lost 4 bases and J lost 5; bases outside the gene matches: 5. The CDR3 is 15 amino acids. Germline-derived CDR1 and CDR2 are SGHVS and FNYEAQ. The CDR3 protein is CASSSAGGPDNEQFF. In DNA form, the CDR3 reads TGTGCCAGCAGCTCAGCGGGGGGGCCGGACAATGAGCAGTTCTTC.

CDR3 protein: CASSAGGKPGQGGYGYTF. The CDR3 nucleotides are TGTGCCAGCAGCGCAGGGGGGAAACCGGGACAGGGAGGCTATGGCTACACCTTC. The rearrangement links TRBV9 to TRBJ1-2; TRBD1 matches at 9 bases. The CDR3 spans 18 residues. The V segment lost 3 bases and the J segment 4 bases; nucleotides outside the gene matches: 16. CDR1 and CDR2 (germline): SGDLS, YYNGEE. Together with reference TRBV9 and TRBJ1-2, the CDR3 gives the full variable domain: DSGVTQTPKHLITATGQRVTLRCSPRSGDLSVYWYQQSLDQGLQFLIQYYNGEERAKGNILERFSAQQFPDLHSELNLSSLELGDSALYFCASSAGGKPGQGGYGYTFGSGTRLTVV.

The gene calls are TRBV19 and TRBJ1-1, with D uncertain. This CDR3 contains 14 residues. The V gene lost 5 bases and the J gene lost 6 bases, with 16 bases spanning the gap. Looked up from germline, CDR1 is LNHDA and CDR2 is SQIVND (reference sequence). The CDR3: CASSPNWVWAEAFF. For the CDR3, the DNA is TGTGCCAGTAGTCCTAACTGGGTTTGGGCTGAAGCTTTCTTT.

The rearrangement links TRBV20-1 to TRBJ2-7; 8 bases align to TRBD1. Per germline, CDR1 DFQATT and CDR2 SNEGSKA (reference sequence). V was clipped by 3 bases and J by 4 bases; unmatched bases: 11. This CDR3 region has 15 residues. For the CDR3, the DNA is TGCAGTGCTAGCCCCCTGGACAGGGATGGGTACGAGCAGTACTTC. It is translated as CSASPLDRDGYEQYF.

This clonotype is medium-sized within its sample. The chain employs TRBV7-6 and TRBJ2-5; TRBD2 agrees at 12 bases. J lost 4 bases, V lost 1 base, and 4 bases had no gene match. The CDR3 runs 16 residues. Germline CDR1 and CDR2: SGHVS and FNYEAQ. CDR3 in DNA: TGTGCCAGCAGCTTAGAGCTAGCGGGAGGGGGAGAGACCCAGTACTTC. Translated: CASSLELAGGGETQYF.